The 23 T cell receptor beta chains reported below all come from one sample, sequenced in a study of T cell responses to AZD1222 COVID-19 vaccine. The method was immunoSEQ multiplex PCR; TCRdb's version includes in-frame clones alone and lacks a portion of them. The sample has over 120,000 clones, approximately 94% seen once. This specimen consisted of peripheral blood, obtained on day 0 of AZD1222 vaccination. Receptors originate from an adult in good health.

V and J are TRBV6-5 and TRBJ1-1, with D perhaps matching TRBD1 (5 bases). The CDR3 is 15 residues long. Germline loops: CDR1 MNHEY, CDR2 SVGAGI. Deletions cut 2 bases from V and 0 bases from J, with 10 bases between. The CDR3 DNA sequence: TGTGCCAGCAGTTACGGGGCGGTAATGAACACTGAAGCTTTCTTT. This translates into CASSYGAVMNTEAFF.

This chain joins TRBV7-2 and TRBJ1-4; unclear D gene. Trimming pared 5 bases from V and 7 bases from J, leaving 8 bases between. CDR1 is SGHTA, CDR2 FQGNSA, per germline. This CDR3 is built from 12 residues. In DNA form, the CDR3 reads TGTGCCAGCAGCCTAACTTTTGAAAAACTGTTTTTT. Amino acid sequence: CASSLTFEKLFF.

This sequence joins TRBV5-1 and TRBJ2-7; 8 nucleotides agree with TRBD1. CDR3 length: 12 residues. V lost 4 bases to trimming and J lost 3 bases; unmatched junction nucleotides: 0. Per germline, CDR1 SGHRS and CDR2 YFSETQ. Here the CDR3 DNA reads TGCGCCAGCAGCGGGACAGGCTACGAGCAGTACTTC. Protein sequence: CASSGTGYEQYF.

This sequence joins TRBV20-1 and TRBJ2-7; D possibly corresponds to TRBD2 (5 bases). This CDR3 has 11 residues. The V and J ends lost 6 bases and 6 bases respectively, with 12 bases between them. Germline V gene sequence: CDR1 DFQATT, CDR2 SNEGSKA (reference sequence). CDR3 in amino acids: CSAGGGSEQYF. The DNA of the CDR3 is TGCAGTGCGGGTGGCGGGTCCGAGCAGTACTTC.

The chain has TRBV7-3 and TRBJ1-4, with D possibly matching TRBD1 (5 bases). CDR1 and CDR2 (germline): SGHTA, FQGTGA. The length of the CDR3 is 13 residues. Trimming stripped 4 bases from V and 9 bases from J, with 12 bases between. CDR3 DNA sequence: TGTGCCAGCAGCTCCGGGGCGGGCCAAAAACTGTTTTTT. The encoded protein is CASSSGAGQKLFF.

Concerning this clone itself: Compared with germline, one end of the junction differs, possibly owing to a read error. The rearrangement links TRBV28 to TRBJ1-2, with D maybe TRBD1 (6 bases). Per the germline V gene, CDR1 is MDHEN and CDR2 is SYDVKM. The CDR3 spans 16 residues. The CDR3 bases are TGTGCCCGCAGTTTGGGTGGGGGGGGCAGCGACTATGGCTACACCTTC. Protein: CARSLGGGGSDYGYTF.

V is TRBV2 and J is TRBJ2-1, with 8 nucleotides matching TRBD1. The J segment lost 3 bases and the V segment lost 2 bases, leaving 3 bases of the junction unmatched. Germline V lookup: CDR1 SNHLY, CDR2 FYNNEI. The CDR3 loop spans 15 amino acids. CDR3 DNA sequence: TGTGCCAGCAGTGAACAGGGGGCGGTCTACAATGAGCAGTTCTTC. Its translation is CASSEQGAVYNEQFF.

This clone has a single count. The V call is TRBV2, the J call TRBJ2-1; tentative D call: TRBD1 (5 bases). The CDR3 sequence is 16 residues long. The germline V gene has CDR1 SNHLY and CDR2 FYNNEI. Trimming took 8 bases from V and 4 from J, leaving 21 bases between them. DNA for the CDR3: TGTGCCAGCTCCGACCCAGGGTTAAGCCAATACAATGAGCAGTTCTTC. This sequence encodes CASSDPGLSQYNEQFF.

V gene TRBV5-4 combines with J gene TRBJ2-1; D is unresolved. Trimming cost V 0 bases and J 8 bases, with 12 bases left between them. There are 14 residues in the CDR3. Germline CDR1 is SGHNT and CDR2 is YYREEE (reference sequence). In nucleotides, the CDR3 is TGTGCCAGCAGCTTGGTTGGTTGGGCCGATGAGCAGTTCTTC. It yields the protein CASSLVGWADEQFF.

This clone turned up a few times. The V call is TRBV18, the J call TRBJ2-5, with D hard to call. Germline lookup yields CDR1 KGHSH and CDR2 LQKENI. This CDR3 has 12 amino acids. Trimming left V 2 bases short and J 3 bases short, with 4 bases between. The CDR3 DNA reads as TGTGCCAGCTCACCATCGGAAGAGACCCAGTACTTC. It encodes CASSPSEETQYF.

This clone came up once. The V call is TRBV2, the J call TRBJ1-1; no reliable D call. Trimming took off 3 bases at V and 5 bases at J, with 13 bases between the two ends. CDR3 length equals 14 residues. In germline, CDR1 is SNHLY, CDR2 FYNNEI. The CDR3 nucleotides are TGTGCCAGCAGTGATGCCAGTGGAGGTACTGAAGCTTTCTTT. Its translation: CASSDASGGTEAFF.

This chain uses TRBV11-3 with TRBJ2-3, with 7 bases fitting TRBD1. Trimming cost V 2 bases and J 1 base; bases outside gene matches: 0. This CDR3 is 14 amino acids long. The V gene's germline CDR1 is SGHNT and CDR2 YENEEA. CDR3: CASSLQGGTDTQYF. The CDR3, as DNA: TGTGCCAGCAGCTTACAGGGGGGCACAGATACGCAGTATTTT.

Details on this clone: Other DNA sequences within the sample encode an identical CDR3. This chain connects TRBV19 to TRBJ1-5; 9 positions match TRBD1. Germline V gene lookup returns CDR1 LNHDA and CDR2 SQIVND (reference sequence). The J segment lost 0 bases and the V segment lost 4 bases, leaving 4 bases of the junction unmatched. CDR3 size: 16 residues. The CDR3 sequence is CASSTRTGVSNQPQHF. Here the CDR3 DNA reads TGTGCCAGTAGTACTCGGACAGGGGTTAGCAATCAGCCCCAGCATTTT.

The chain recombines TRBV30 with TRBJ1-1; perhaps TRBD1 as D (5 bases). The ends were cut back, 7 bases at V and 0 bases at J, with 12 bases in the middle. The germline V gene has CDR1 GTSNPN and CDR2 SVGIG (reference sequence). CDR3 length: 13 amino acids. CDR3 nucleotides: TGTGCCTCCTCGGGACGGGTGAACACTGAAGCTTTCTTT. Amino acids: CASSGRVNTEAFF.

DNA for the CDR3: TGCGCCAGCAGCCAGGGACAGGGAGGAGGGACAACTAATGAAAAACTGTTTTTT. As protein: CASSQGQGGGTTNEKLFF. The chain carries TRBV5-1 and TRBJ1-4; 9 bases fit TRBD1. Per the germline V gene, CDR1 is SGHRS and CDR2 is YFSETQ. The CDR3 is 18 residues long. The V segment lost 4 bases and the J segment 0 bases; nucleotides outside the gene matches: 10. Drawing the rest from reference TRBV5-1 and TRBJ1-4, the complete variable domain is KAGVTQTPRYLIKTRGQQVTLSCSPISGHRSVSWYQQTPGQGLQFLFEYFSETQRNKGNFPGRFSGRQFSNSRSEMNVSTLELGDSALYLCASSQGQGGGTTNEKLFFGSGTQLSVL.

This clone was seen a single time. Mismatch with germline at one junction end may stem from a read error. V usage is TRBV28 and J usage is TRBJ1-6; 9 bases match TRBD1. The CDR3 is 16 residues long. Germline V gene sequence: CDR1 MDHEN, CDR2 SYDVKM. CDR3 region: CASSGGQGYYTSPLHF. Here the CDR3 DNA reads TGTGCCAGCAGTGGGGGACAGGGTTACTATACTTCACCCCTCCACTTT.

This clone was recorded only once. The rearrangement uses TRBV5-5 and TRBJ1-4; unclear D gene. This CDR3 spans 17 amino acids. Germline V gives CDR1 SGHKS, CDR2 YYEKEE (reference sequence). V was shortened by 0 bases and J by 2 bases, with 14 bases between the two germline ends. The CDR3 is CASSLGEHPGTNEKLFF. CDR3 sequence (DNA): TGTGCCAGCAGCTTGGGGGAACACCCGGGCACTAATGAAAAACTGTTTTTT.

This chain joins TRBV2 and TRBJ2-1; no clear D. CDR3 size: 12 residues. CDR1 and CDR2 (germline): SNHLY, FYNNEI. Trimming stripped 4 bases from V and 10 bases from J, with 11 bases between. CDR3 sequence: CASSAGGREQFF. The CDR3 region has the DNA TGTGCCAGCAGTGCTGGCGGCAGGGAGCAGTTCTTC.

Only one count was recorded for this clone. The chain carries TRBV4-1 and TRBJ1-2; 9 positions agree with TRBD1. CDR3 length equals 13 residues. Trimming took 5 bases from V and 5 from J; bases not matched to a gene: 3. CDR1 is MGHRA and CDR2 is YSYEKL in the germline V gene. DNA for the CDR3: TGCGCCAGCAGCGACAGGGGGGGATATGGCTACACCTTC. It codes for CASSDRGGYGYTF.

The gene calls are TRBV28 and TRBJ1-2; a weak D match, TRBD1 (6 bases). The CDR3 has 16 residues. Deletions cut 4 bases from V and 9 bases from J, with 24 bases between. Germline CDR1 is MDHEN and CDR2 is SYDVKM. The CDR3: CASSSGYGTIQTSYTF. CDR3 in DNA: TGTGCCAGCAGTTCCGGATACGGGACAATCCAAACCAGCTACACCTTC.

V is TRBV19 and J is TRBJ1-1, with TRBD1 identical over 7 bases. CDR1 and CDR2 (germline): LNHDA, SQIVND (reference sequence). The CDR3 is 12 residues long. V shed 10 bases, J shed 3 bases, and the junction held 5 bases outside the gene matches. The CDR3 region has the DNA TGTGCCACCTCAGGGGGGTACACTGAAGCTTTCTTT. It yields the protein CATSGGYTEAFF. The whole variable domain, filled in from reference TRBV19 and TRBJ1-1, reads DGGITQSPKYLFRKEGQNVTLSCEQNLNHDAMYWYRQDPGQGLRLIYYSQIVNDFQKGDIAEGYSVSREKKESFPLTVTSAQKNPTAFYLCATSGGYTEAFFGQGTRLTVV.

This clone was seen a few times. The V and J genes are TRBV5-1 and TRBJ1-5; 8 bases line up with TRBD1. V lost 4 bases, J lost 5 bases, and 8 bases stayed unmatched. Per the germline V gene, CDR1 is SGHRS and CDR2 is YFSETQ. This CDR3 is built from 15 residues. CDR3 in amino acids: CASSPSWGQDQPQHF. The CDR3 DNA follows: TGCGCCAGCAGCCCTTCTTGGGGACAGGATCAGCCCCAGCATTTT. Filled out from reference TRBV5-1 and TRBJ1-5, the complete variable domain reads KAGVTQTPRYLIKTRGQQVTLSCSPISGHRSVSWYQQTPGQGLQFLFEYFSETQRNKGNFPGRFSGRQFSNSRSEMNVSTLELGDSALYLCASSPSWGQDQPQHFGDGTRLSIL.

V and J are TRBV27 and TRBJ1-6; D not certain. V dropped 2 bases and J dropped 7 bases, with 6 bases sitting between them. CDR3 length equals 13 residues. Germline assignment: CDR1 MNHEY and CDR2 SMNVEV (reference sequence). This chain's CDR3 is CASSLTLNSPLHF. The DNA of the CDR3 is TGTGCCAGCAGTTTAACCCTGAATTCACCCCTCCACTTT.